Below are 22 T cell receptor beta chains sequenced from a single sample in a study of T cell responses to AZD1222 COVID-19 vaccine. Only in-frame clones appear in the TCRdb table, and some are missing; sequencing was by immunoSEQ multiplex PCR. The repertoire holds around 150,000 clones, about nine tenths seen once, with roughly 5.5% in the top ten. The source material was peripheral blood, sampled on day 0 of AZD1222 vaccination. Source of these receptors: an adult in good health.

This chain uses TRBV27 with TRBJ1-6; D is unclear. Germline CDR1 is MNHEY and CDR2 is SMNVEV (reference sequence). There are 13 residues in the CDR3. Trimming shortened V by 4 bases and J by 9 bases, and 10 bases separated the two germline ends. CDR3 sequence reads: CASSYLTGSPLHF. The CDR3 DNA is TGTGCCAGCAGTTATCTCACCGGTTCACCCCTCCACTTT.

This clone was detected a few times. J is TRBJ1-1 and V is TRBV28; tentative D call: TRBD1 (6 bases). The CDR3 runs 16 residues. Germline CDR1 is MDHEN and CDR2 is SYDVKM. Between the trimmed V and J ends, which lost 1 base and 1 base, there was a span of 13 bases. The CDR3 DNA reads TGTGCCAGCAGTTTATTACAGGGATTTTGGAACACTGAAGCTTTCTTT. Its translation: CASSLLQGFWNTEAFF.

This chain uses TRBV6-5 with TRBJ2-3; D possibly corresponds to TRBD2 (5 bases). Trimming pared 0 bases from V and 0 bases from J, leaving 10 bases between. The CDR3 contains 16 residues. The germline gives CDR1 MNHEY, CDR2 SVGAGI. As DNA, the CDR3 is TGTGCCAGCAGTTACTCCGGGGTCCCTAGCACAGATACGCAGTATTTT. Its protein is CASSYSGVPSTDTQYF.

V usage is TRBV30 and J usage is TRBJ1-2; D unclear. The CDR3 runs to 10 residues. The germline V gene encodes CDR1 GTSNPN and CDR2 SVGIG (reference sequence). Between the trimmed V and J ends, which lost 3 bases and 8 bases, there was a span of 7 bases. As DNA, the CDR3 is TGTGCCTGGAGGCATGGCGGCTACACCTTC. Translation: CAWRHGGYTF. Together with reference TRBV30 and TRBJ1-2, the CDR3 gives the full variable domain: SQTIHQWPATLVQPVGSPLSLECTVEGTSNPNLYWYRQAAGRGLQLLFYSVGIGQISSEVPQNLSASRPQDRQFILSSKKLLLSDSGFYLCAWRHGGYTFGSGTRLTVV.

V is TRBV5-1 and J is TRBJ1-4; 8 bases are shared with TRBD1. V trimming: 3 bases; J trimming: 8 bases; junction bases outside the gene matches: 3. From germline, CDR1 is SGHRS and CDR2 YFSETQ. CDR3 length: 13 amino acids. The chain's CDR3 is CASSYRQGEKLFF. CDR3 bases: TGCGCCAGCAGCTATCGACAGGGGGAAAAACTGTTTTTT.

The chain joins TRBV15 to TRBJ1-5; D is uncertain. The CDR3 has 15 amino acids. V lost 7 bases, J lost 1 base, and 14 bases lay in between. Per the germline V gene, CDR1 is LNHNV and CDR2 is YYDKDF (reference sequence). The CDR3 sequence is CATTRRGLSNQPQHF. DNA for the CDR3: TGTGCCACCACCCGCCGGGGATTGAGCAATCAGCCCCAGCATTTT. The entire variable domain, with the rest obtained from reference TRBV15 and TRBJ1-5, is as follows: DAMVIQNPRYQVTQFGKPVTLSCSQTLNHNVMYWYQQKSSQAPKLLFHYYDKDFNNEADTPDNFQSRRPNTSFCFLDIRSPGLGDTAMYLCATTRRGLSNQPQHFGDGTRLSIL.

The chain carries TRBV9 and TRBJ2-7; D remains ambiguous. This CDR3 is built from 13 residues. Between the trimmed V and J ends, which lost 0 bases and 6 bases, there was a span of 10 bases. Germline CDR1 is SGDLS and CDR2 is YYNGEE. The CDR3 loop is CASSVGLISEQYF. The CDR3 nucleotides read TGTGCCAGCAGCGTAGGTTTGATATCCGAGCAGTACTTC.

The V and J genes are TRBV2 and TRBJ2-1; D unclear. There are 13 residues in the CDR3. The germline V gene has CDR1 SNHLY and CDR2 FYNNEI. Trimming pared 8 bases from V and 0 bases from J, leaving 8 bases between. CDR3 coding DNA: TGTGCCAGCCACTTAAACTCCTACAATGAGCAGTTCTTC. Translating it yields CASHLNSYNEQFF.

The V and J genes are TRBV25-1 and TRBJ2-5; 8 nucleotides agree with TRBD2. Germline V CDR1 and CDR2: MGHDK, SYGVNS. The CDR3 totals 14 residues. V trimming: 8 bases; J trimming: 5 bases; junction bases outside the gene matches: 10. The CDR3, as DNA: TGTGCCAGCTCACCCCGGGAGGGCACGGAGACCCAGTACTTC. Its translation is CASSPREGTETQYF.

This clone appeared once. This chain connects TRBV7-2 to TRBJ1-5; maybe TRBD1 (5 bases). CDR3 length: 14 amino acids. Per germline, CDR1 SGHTA and CDR2 FQGNSA. Trimming took off 5 bases at V and 9 bases at J, with 17 bases between the two ends. As DNA, the CDR3 is TGTGCCAGCAGCCTAGAGGCCAGGGATAGGCCCCAGCATTTT. This encodes CASSLEARDRPQHF.

V usage is TRBV28 and J usage is TRBJ2-4, with 9 bases lining up with TRBD1. The germline V gene has CDR1 MDHEN and CDR2 SYDVKM. The V segment lost 1 base and the J segment 8 bases; nucleotides outside the gene matches: 3. This CDR3 is 14 amino acids long. The DNA of the CDR3 is TGTGCCAGCAGTTTATCCGGGGACAGGGACATTCAGTACTTC. Amino acids: CASSLSGDRDIQYF.

This clone was detected only a few times. The chain couples TRBV14 to TRBJ2-1, with D possibly called TRBD1 or TRBD2 (5 bases each). From germline, CDR1 is SGHDN and CDR2 FVKESK. Between the trimmed V and J ends, which lost 1 base and 8 bases, there was a span of 15 bases. The CDR3 is 15 residues long. This CDR3 reads CASSQAGAGVDEQFF. In nucleotides, the CDR3 is TGTGCCAGCAGCCAAGCCGGGGCCGGGGTCGATGAGCAGTTCTTC.

The chain carries TRBV10-3 and TRBJ2-2; possible D gene TRBD2, 6 bases. This CDR3 region has 14 residues. Per the germline V gene, CDR1 is ENHRY and CDR2 is SYGVKD. V shed 6 bases and J shed 7 bases, with 15 bases lying between them. The CDR3, as DNA: TGTGCCATCAGGCCAACTATGGAGGGCGGGGAGCTGTTTTTT. This translates into CAIRPTMEGGELFF.

The CDR3, as DNA: TGTGCCAGCAGTGAGGGGCCGCCGGGTAACACTGAAGCTTTCTTT. This gives the protein CASSEGPPGNTEAFF. The rearrangement joins TRBV2 to TRBJ1-1, with D perhaps TRBD1 (5 bases). V lost 3 bases and J 2 bases, leaving 13 bases between the germline ends. The CDR3 loop spans 15 amino acids. CDR1 SNHLY and CDR2 FYNNEI come from the germline V gene.

This clone occurred once. The V and J genes are TRBV7-8 and TRBJ1-6; D not resolved. Trimming stripped 1 base from V and 10 bases from J, with 11 bases between. This CDR3 region has 14 residues. Germline values: CDR1 SGHVS, CDR2 FQNEAQ. Here the CDR3 DNA reads TGTGCCAGCAGCTTAGGCCAAACGAGATCACCCCTCCACTTT. It encodes CASSLGQTRSPLHF. The full variable domain, completed using reference TRBV7-8 and TRBJ1-6, is GAGVSQSPRYKVAKRGQDVALRCDPISGHVSLFWYQQALGQGPEFLTYFQNEAQLDKSGLPSDRFFAERPEGSVSTLKIQRTQQEDSAVYLCASSLGQTRSPLHFGNGTRLTVT.

The chain combines TRBV9 with TRBJ2-2; D is possibly TRBD2 (5 bases). The CDR3 is 14 amino acids. V dropped 6 bases and J dropped 4 bases, with 13 bases sitting between them. In germline, CDR1 is SGDLS, CDR2 YYNGEE. The CDR3 DNA is TGTGCCAGCAAAATAGGACGGGGCACCGGGGAGCTGTTTTTT. Protein: CASKIGRGTGELFF.

This sequence joins TRBV19 and TRBJ1-2, with 8 bases fitting TRBD1. Germline V CDR1 and CDR2: LNHDA, SQIVND (reference sequence). J was trimmed by 7 bases and V by 5 bases; bases with no gene match: 6. The CDR3 covers 13 residues. The CDR3 here is CASSLGQVVGYTF. DNA for the CDR3: TGTGCCAGTAGTTTGGGACAGGTTGTTGGCTACACCTTC.

The chain carries TRBV18 and TRBJ1-2, with 8 bases lining up with TRBD1. The CDR3 runs to 17 residues. CDR1 is KGHSH and CDR2 is LQKENI in the germline V gene. V lost 3 bases, J lost 3 bases, and 12 bases stayed unmatched. CDR3: CASSPYTTNRGDYGYTF. As DNA, the CDR3 is TGTGCCAGCTCACCTTACACTACCAACAGGGGGGACTATGGCTACACCTTC.

The chain links TRBV29-1 to TRBJ2-1; 7 nucleotides match TRBD1. Germline values: CDR1 SQVTM, CDR2 ANQGSEA. V shed 7 bases, J shed 5 bases, and the junction held 8 bases outside the gene matches. This CDR3 has 13 residues. The DNA of the CDR3 is TGCAGCGCCGCCGGGACAGTAGACAATGAGCAGTTCTTC. Translating gives CSAAGTVDNEQFF.

This clone was observed once. This chain joins TRBV19 and TRBJ1-5; D is undetermined. Germline assignment: CDR1 LNHDA and CDR2 SQIVND (reference sequence). Trimming stripped 1 base from V and 5 bases from J, with 9 bases between. This CDR3 is 14 amino acids long. CDR3 protein: CASSIAGLDQPQHF. The DNA of the CDR3 is TGTGCCAGTAGTATAGCAGGATTGGATCAGCCCCAGCATTTT.

This chain connects TRBV24-1 to TRBJ2-1; TRBD2 matches at 10 bases. Germline-derived CDR1 and CDR2 are KGHDR and SFDVKD. Trimming removed 4 bases from V and 5 bases from J; junction bases left unmatched: 7. The CDR3 consists of 16 residues. CDR3 in amino acids: CATSEASGRTHNEQFF. Here the CDR3 DNA reads TGTGCCACCAGTGAGGCTAGCGGGAGAACACACAATGAGCAGTTCTTC.

This clone was recorded once. V and J are TRBV3-1 (or the pseudogene TRBV3-2) and TRBJ1-1; 9 bases line up with TRBD1. With 0 bases clipped from V and 11 bases from J, the junction kept 7 bases outside the gene matches. This CDR3 is built from 14 residues. Germline lookup yields CDR1 LGHDT and CDR2 YNNKEL (reference sequence). The CDR3 DNA reads TGTGCCAGCAGCCAAGAGGACAGGGGAAGTTTGGCTTTCTTT. Its translation: CASSQEDRGSLAFF.